The T cell receptor delta chain described here comes from a study of γδ T cells in repeated Plasmodium falciparum infection. Turning to the study itself: Malian children with intense seasonal malaria exposure were compared with matched Australian children. Donors had four controlled P. falciparum NF54 infections over about 640 days. Malian samples came from no-transmission periods or across acute febrile malaria episodes.

Flow sorting of PBMC yielded separate Vgamma9/Vdelta2+ and Vdelta2-negative gammadelta T cell populations for bulk repertoire analysis. TCRdb re-processed the multiplex PCR reads using CATT. The data contain 85,000 to 100,000 delta-chain clones, more than 0.85% of them singletons. This clone has more than one count but fewer than ten. Its target is unknown. The translation of this DNA and the TCRdb protein of a much larger clone differ at residue 4, probably owing to a read error; the protein shown here is translated from the DNA. Findings and limits, study-wide: Repeated controlled infections reportedly drove waves of new clonotype selection in Vdelta2-negative, mostly Vdelta1+, gammadelta repertoires.

The CDR3 has 19 amino acids. The germline V gene encodes CDR1 TSWWSYY and CDR2 QGS. Trimming cost V 7 bases and J 9 bases; bases outside gene matches: 27. The sequence came from a pool of human donors (malaria-infected and uninfected, not separated). The specimen sequenced was gamma-delta T cells from blood. The chain employs TRDV1 and TRDJ1, with 9 nucleotides matching TRDD3. TCRdb does not report a J gene; here it was assigned by matching the DNA to germline references. The CDR3 loop is CALAPTPSEGIREIRELIF. The CDR3 DNA is TGTGCTCTTGCCCCGACCCCCTCAGAGGGGATACGCGAGATCCGGGAACTCATCTTT.